The 20 T cell receptor beta chains listed next were all sequenced from one sample in a study of cytomegalovirus exposure and HLA in healthy donors. In the PCR, 60 Vbeta and 13 Jbeta primers were used. Libraries were prepared by immunoSEQ multiplex PCR; TCRdb keeps only in-frame clonotypes and omits some of them. The table includes roughly 110,000 clones, 65% to 75% detected once. Sequencing was done on a sample of PBMCs. Receptors were obtained from a female donor in good health and CMV-seronegative.

V gene TRBV5-4 combines with J gene TRBJ1-2, with 10 bases matching TRBD1. V was clipped by 4 bases and J by 7 bases; unmatched bases: 7. Germline CDR1 SGHNT, CDR2 YYREEE (reference sequence). The CDR3 is 14 residues long. CDR3 residues: CASSNTGQGLGYTF. The CDR3 bases are TGTGCCAGCAGCAACACGGGACAGGGGCTTGGCTACACCTTC.

V is TRBV6-5 and J is TRBJ2-5; D is perhaps TRBD2 (6 bases). The CDR3 contains 13 residues. Per germline, CDR1 MNHEY and CDR2 SVGAGI. V was clipped by 6 bases and J by 4 bases, with 12 bases between them. The CDR3 DNA follows: TGTGCCAGCAGGTCCGGGACTGTAGAGACCCAGTACTTC. It is translated as CASRSGTVETQYF.

The CDR3 DNA is TGTGCCAGCAGCTTTTTACGCCCCAGGGGGAACACAGATACGCAGTATTTT. Translating it yields CASSFLRPRGNTDTQYF. This chain links TRBV5-4 with TRBJ2-3; 7 nucleotides agree with TRBD1. This CDR3 spans 17 amino acids. V shed 2 bases, J shed 2 bases, and the junction held 11 bases outside the gene matches. The germline gives CDR1 SGHNT, CDR2 YYREEE (reference sequence).

This clone turned up a few times. V gene TRBV28 combines with J gene TRBJ1-1, with 7 positions matching TRBD1. Trimming cost V 5 bases and J 0 bases; bases outside gene matches: 6. CDR1 is MDHEN and CDR2 is SYDVKM in the germline V gene. The CDR3 extends over 15 amino acids. For the CDR3, the DNA is TGTGCCAGCAGTCTCCCGGGACAGCTGAACACTGAAGCTTTCTTT. Residues: CASSLPGQLNTEAFF.

This clone has just a few counts. The chain is built from TRBV7-2 and TRBJ1-3, with D possibly matching TRBD1 (6 bases). Germline V lookup: CDR1 SGHTA, CDR2 FQGNSA. V lost 4 bases, J lost 0 bases, and 13 bases lay in between. CDR3 length equals 16 residues. CDR3 amino acids: CASSSSGALSGNTIYF. CDR3 sequence (DNA): TGTGCCAGCAGCTCTTCAGGGGCCCTCTCTGGAAACACCATATATTTT.

The rearrangement links TRBV5-8 to TRBJ1-3, with D unclear. Germline V gene data show CDR1 as SGHTS and CDR2 as YDEGEE. CDR3 size: 15 residues. Trimming took 4 bases from V and 0 from J, leaving 11 bases between them. The CDR3 spells CASSPRLYSGNTIYF. The CDR3 DNA is TGTGCCAGCAGCCCCAGGCTTTACTCTGGAAACACCATATATTTT.

This chain uses TRBV10-3 with TRBJ2-7; 8 nucleotides align to TRBD1. The germline gives CDR1 ENHRY, CDR2 SYGVKD. The CDR3 runs 14 residues. Germline trimming cut 4 bases from V and 3 bases from J; bases unmatched to any gene: 5. The CDR3 spells CAISGRDRSYEQYF. The CDR3 DNA reads as TGTGCCATCAGTGGCCGGGACAGGAGCTACGAGCAGTACTTC.

The gene calls are TRBV4-1 and TRBJ1-5, with TRBD1 matching 7 bases. Germline V lookup: CDR1 MGHRA, CDR2 YSYEKL. CDR3 length equals 15 residues. Trimming cost V 5 bases and J 0 bases; bases outside gene matches: 4. The CDR3 reads CASSFGQDSNQPQHF. The CDR3 DNA is TGCGCCAGCAGCTTCGGACAGGATAGCAATCAGCCCCAGCATTTT.

The chain recombines TRBV6-5 with TRBJ1-1; a possible D gene is TRBD1 (6 bases). Germline V lookup: CDR1 MNHEY, CDR2 SVGAGI. The germline V and J ends were trimmed by 2 bases and 1 base, with 14 bases remaining between them. The CDR3 runs to 16 residues. Here the CDR3 reads CASSYRGTYGNTEAFF. Written as DNA, the CDR3 is TGTGCCAGCAGTTACAGGGGGACATATGGGAACACTGAAGCTTTCTTT.

In its sample, this clone was seen once. This chain connects TRBV7-6 to TRBJ1-1, with a tentative D call TRBD1 (5 bases). This CDR3 is 15 amino acids long. The germline V gene encodes CDR1 SGHVS and CDR2 FNYEAQ. Between the trimmed V and J ends, which lost 2 bases and 1 base, there was a span of 11 bases. The CDR3 reads CASSLIGGGNTEAFF. In nucleotides, the CDR3 is TGTGCCAGCAGCTTAATCGGGGGGGGGAACACTGAAGCTTTCTTT.

This clone has more than one count but fewer than ten. This chain joins TRBV4-1 and TRBJ2-5, with D unresolved. With 1 base removed from V and 7 bases from J, the gap between germline ends came to 4 bases. Germline V CDR1 and CDR2: MGHRA, YSYEKL. The CDR3 covers 11 residues. This chain's CDR3 is CASSQGPTQYF. The DNA of the CDR3 is TGCGCCAGCAGCCAAGGGCCGACCCAGTACTTC.

There are a few counts of this clone. Other DNA sequences of this sample code for an identical CDR3. The rearrangement joins TRBV11-3 to TRBJ2-3; the D gene is possibly TRBD1 (6 bases). Trimming pared 5 bases from V and 1 base from J, leaving 7 bases between. The CDR3 extends over 13 amino acids. The germline V gene has CDR1 SGHNT and CDR2 YENEEA. CDR3 sequence: CASSPGGTDTQYF. The CDR3, as DNA: TGTGCCAGCAGCCCAGGGGGCACAGATACGCAGTATTTT.

The gene calls are TRBV18 and TRBJ1-3; TRBD1 matches 9 bases. The CDR3 covers 14 residues. With V trimmed by 3 bases and J by 7 bases, 4 bases remained unmatched. Germline CDR1 KGHSH, CDR2 LQKENI. CDR3 DNA sequence: TGTGCCAGCTCACCCCTGGACAGGGGCAACACCATATATTTT. Translating gives CASSPLDRGNTIYF.

As DNA, the CDR3 is TGCGCCAGCAGTGAACTAACGGGAGTAAGAACAGATACGCAGTATTTT. This encodes CASSELTGVRTDTQYF. V is TRBV10-1 and J is TRBJ2-3; TRBD2 is a possible D gene (6 bases). The V gene lost 3 bases and the J gene lost 3 bases, with 16 bases spanning the gap. This CDR3 spans 16 amino acids. From germline, CDR1 is WNHNN and CDR2 SYGVQD (reference sequence).

The CDR3, as DNA: TGTGCCAGCAGCCGTAGTGCAGATACGCAGTATTTT. Its translation is CASSRSADTQYF. The J gene is TRBJ2-3, the V gene TRBV7-9, with D uncertain. CDR1 is SEHNR and CDR2 is FQNEAQ in the germline V gene (reference sequence). Between the trimmed V and J ends, which lost 5 bases and 4 bases, there was a span of 7 bases. The CDR3 runs to 12 residues. Supplemented by reference TRBV7-9 and TRBJ2-3, the full variable domain reads DTGVSQNPRHKITKRGQNVTFRCDPISEHNRLYWYRQTLGQGPEFLTYFQNEAQLEKSRLLSDRFSAERPKGSFSTLEIQRTEQGDSAMYLCASSRSADTQYFGPGTRLTVL.

This sequence joins TRBV11-2 and TRBJ1-4; 10 bases match TRBD1. CDR1 and CDR2 from the germline V gene are SGHAT and FQNNGV. The ends lost 4 bases at V and 0 bases at J; junction bases unmatched: 8. This CDR3 is 18 amino acids long. CDR3 region: CASSWGQGFFTTNEKLFF. The CDR3 nucleotides are TGTGCCAGCAGCTGGGGACAGGGGTTTTTTACAACTAATGAAAAACTGTTTTTT.

The J gene is TRBJ1-4, the V gene TRBV7-9, with 7 positions matching TRBD1. The germline CDR1 and CDR2 sequences are SEHNR and FQNEAQ (reference sequence). CDR3 size: 13 residues. V dropped 4 bases and J dropped 7; count of bases not matched to a gene: 3. Written as DNA, the CDR3 is TGTGCCAGCAGCTCCGGACAGGCTGAAAAACTGTTTTTT. Encoded protein: CASSSGQAEKLFF.

There are a few counts of this clone. V usage is TRBV5-4 and J usage is TRBJ1-1; 7 bases agree with TRBD1. The ends lost 4 bases at V and 4 bases at J; junction bases unmatched: 7. CDR1 SGHNT and CDR2 YYREEE come from the germline V gene (reference sequence). The CDR3 has 14 amino acids. The CDR3 is CASSLRQGSTEAFF. For the CDR3, the DNA is TGTGCCAGCAGCCTACGACAGGGATCCACTGAAGCTTTCTTT.

The chain carries TRBV4-1 and TRBJ2-1; 11 nucleotides agree with TRBD1. Germline V lookup: CDR1 MGHRA, CDR2 YSYEKL. The CDR3 runs to 16 residues. The V gene end was trimmed by 3 bases and the J gene end by 7 bases; junction bases not matched to a gene: 8. DNA of the CDR3: TGCGCCAGCAGCCACCAGGGACAGGGGGAAAGAAATGAGCAGTTCTTC. It translates to CASSHQGQGERNEQFF.

This rearrangement joins TRBV6-5 to TRBJ2-2; no clear D. The ends were cut back, 2 bases at V and 2 bases at J, with 6 bases in the middle. The germline gives CDR1 MNHEY, CDR2 SVGAGI. CDR3 length equals 14 residues. CDR3 in DNA: TGTGCCAGCAGTTACGGTCTAAACACCGGGGAGCTGTTTTTT. Translating gives CASSYGLNTGELFF.